A selection of T cell receptor beta chains follows, all from one sample in a study of T cell changes during pregnancy in multiple sclerosis. Produced via immunoSEQ multiplex PCR; TCRdb's table is partial and in-frame only. The profile shows about 70,000 clones, around 94% of them singletons. Sequenced here: peripheral blood, sampled in the third trimester of pregnancy. These receptors all come from a female donor with multiple sclerosis, enrolled in a pregnancy study. CDR3s include the opening cysteine and the closing phenylalanine or tryptophan. D genes are given only for firm matches. Rows give clone size only sometimes, using once, few, many, or a class for an expanded clone.

abundance: -; v_gene: TRBV29-1; j_gene: TRBJ1-2; d_gene: -; CDR3nt: TGCAGCGCAGATGGCTACACCTTC; CDR3aa: CSADGYTF
abundance: -; v_gene: TRBV5-4; j_gene: TRBJ2-1; d_gene: TRBD2; CDR3nt: TGTGCCAGCAGCGCCCTAGCGGGGGGCCCCAATGAGCAGTTCTTC; CDR3aa: CASSALAGGPNEQFF
abundance: -; v_gene: TRBV6-5; j_gene: TRBJ2-1; d_gene: -; CDR3nt: TGTGCCAGCAGCGTACTAGGGGGGGGAAATGAGCAGTTCTTC; CDR3aa: CASSVLGGGNEQFF
abundance: -; v_gene: TRBV6-1; j_gene: TRBJ1-2; d_gene: -; CDR3nt: TGTGCCAGCAGTGAACTCCTTTACTATGGCTACACCTTC; CDR3aa: CASSELLYYGYTF
abundance: -; v_gene: TRBV30; j_gene: TRBJ1-1; d_gene: -; CDR3nt: TGTGCCTGGCAAAACCAGGGTGGGACTGAAGCTTTCTTT; CDR3aa: CAWQNQGGTEAFF
abundance: -; v_gene: TRBV7-9; j_gene: TRBJ2-7; d_gene: -; CDR3nt: TGTGCCAGCAGCGGGGCCAGCTACGAGCAGTACTTC; CDR3aa: CASSGASYEQYF
abundance: -; v_gene: TRBV5-4; j_gene: TRBJ2-5; d_gene: TRBD2; CDR3nt: TGTGCCAGCAGCGCCTCGGGGGGCGGGGGGGCGGAGACCCAGTACTTC; CDR3aa: CASSASGGGGAETQYF
abundance: -; v_gene: TRBV30; j_gene: TRBJ2-7; d_gene: -; CDR3nt: TGTGCCTGGAGTCTCGGGGGGCGCACCTACGAGCAGTACTTC; CDR3aa: CAWSLGGRTYEQYF
abundance: -; v_gene: TRBV5-6; j_gene: TRBJ2-2; d_gene: TRBD2; CDR3nt: TGTGCCAGCAGGAGGGGACTAGCGTTCGCGAACACCGGGGAGCTGTTTTTT; CDR3aa: CASRRGLAFANTGELFF
abundance: -; v_gene: TRBV29-1; j_gene: TRBJ1-2; d_gene: TRBD1; CDR3nt: TGCAGCGTTGAGACAGGGGGGGTTGGATATGGCTACACCTTC; CDR3aa: CSVETGGVGYGYTF
abundance: -; v_gene: TRBV5-4; j_gene: TRBJ2-1; d_gene: -; CDR3nt: TGTGCCAGCAGTCCGGGGGACGCAGACAATGAGCAGTTCTTC; CDR3aa: CASSPGDADNEQFF
abundance: -; v_gene: TRBV6-1; j_gene: TRBJ2-7; d_gene: TRBD1; CDR3nt: TGTGCCAGCAGTAAAGGACAGGGGTACGAGCAGTACTTC; CDR3aa: CASSKGQGYEQYF
abundance: -; v_gene: TRBV5-4; j_gene: TRBJ2-5; d_gene: TRBD1; CDR3nt: TGTGCCAGCAGCAAGGGGACAGGGGCCCAAGAGACCCAGTACTTC; CDR3aa: CASSKGTGAQETQYF
abundance: -; v_gene: TRBV29-1; j_gene: TRBJ1-2; d_gene: -; CDR3nt: TGCAGCGTTGAACAGGCAGGCAACTATGGCTACACCTTC; CDR3aa: CSVEQAGNYGYTF
abundance: -; v_gene: TRBV19; j_gene: TRBJ1-2; d_gene: -; CDR3nt: TGTGCCAGTAGTATGAGTCAGCGGCTTGGCTACACCTTC; CDR3aa: CASSMSQRLGYTF
abundance: -; v_gene: TRBV19; j_gene: TRBJ2-1; d_gene: TRBD1; CDR3nt: TGTGCCAGTAGTACTACAGGGGGGCCTGCCAATGAGCAGTTCTTC; CDR3aa: CASSTTGGPANEQFF
abundance: -; v_gene: TRBV6-5; j_gene: TRBJ1-3; d_gene: -; CDR3nt: TGTGCCTCGGGCGGGGGCCCCCCGGGAAACACCATATATTTT; CDR3aa: CASGGGPPGNTIYF
abundance: once; v_gene: TRBV11-2; j_gene: TRBJ1-4; d_gene: TRBD1; CDR3nt: TGTGCCAGCAGCCCCGGGACAGGGGACAGAGCTAATGAAAAACTGTTTTTT; CDR3aa: CASSPGTGDRANEKLFF
abundance: -; v_gene: TRBV7-9; j_gene: TRBJ1-2; d_gene: -; CDR3nt: TGTGCCAGCGGGACCGGGGGGTCTAACTATGGCTACACCTTC; CDR3aa: CASGTGGSNYGYTF
abundance: once; v_gene: TRBV27; j_gene: TRBJ1-1; d_gene: TRBD1; CDR3nt: TGTGCCAGCAGTTTTGGGACAGGCTTGAACACTGAAGCTTTCTTT; CDR3aa: CASSFGTGLNTEAFF
abundance: -; v_gene: TRBV6-5; j_gene: TRBJ2-1; d_gene: TRBD2; CDR3nt: TGTGCCAGCAGCACAACCCGGGGGGGCTACAATGAGCAGTTCTTC; CDR3aa: CASSTTRGGYNEQFF
abundance: -; v_gene: TRBV6-6; j_gene: TRBJ2-7; d_gene: TRBD2; CDR3nt: TGTGCCAGCAGCCGGCCCGTGAGCGGGGGGTACGAGCAGTACTTC; CDR3aa: CASSRPVSGGYEQYF
abundance: once; v_gene: TRBV6-6; j_gene: TRBJ2-7; d_gene: -; CDR3nt: TGTGCCAGCAGTTACGAGGCAGGGAAGTCCTACGAGCAGTACTTC; CDR3aa: CASSYEAGKSYEQYF
abundance: -; v_gene: TRBV6-1; j_gene: TRBJ2-7; d_gene: TRBD2; CDR3nt: TGTGCCATACTAGCGGGGGGTCCCTACGAGCAGTACTTC; CDR3aa: CAILAGGPYEQYF
abundance: -; v_gene: TRBV7-2; j_gene: TRBJ2-5; d_gene: TRBD1; CDR3nt: TGTGCCAGCAGCAGGGGGACAGCCGCCCAAGAGACCCAGTACTTC; CDR3aa: CASSRGTAAQETQYF
abundance: -; v_gene: TRBV27; j_gene: TRBJ1-3; d_gene: TRBD1; CDR3nt: TGTGCCAGCAGTTTAGACAGGGGGTTTGGAAACACCATATATTTT; CDR3aa: CASSLDRGFGNTIYF
abundance: -; v_gene: TRBV19; j_gene: TRBJ2-1; d_gene: -; CDR3nt: TGTGCCAGTAGTATAGACAACAGGAACCCCAATGAGCAGTTCTTC; CDR3aa: CASSIDNRNPNEQFF
abundance: once; v_gene: TRBV12-5; j_gene: TRBJ1-1; d_gene: TRBD1; CDR3nt: TGTGCTAGTGGTTTGGGACAGGGCGGACGGTTCAGCCTGAACACTGAAGCTTTCTTT; CDR3aa: CASGLGQGGRFSLNTEAFF
abundance: -; v_gene: TRBV7-8; j_gene: TRBJ1-1; d_gene: -; CDR3nt: TGTGCCAGCAGCTTAGACCGGGAGACCGCTGAAGCTTTCTTT; CDR3aa: CASSLDRETAEAFF
abundance: -; v_gene: TRBV5-6; j_gene: TRBJ1-4; d_gene: -; CDR3nt: TGTGCCAGCAGCCCGCAGGGGTTAGATGAAAAACTGTTTTTT; CDR3aa: CASSPQGLDEKLFF
abundance: -; v_gene: TRBV25-1; j_gene: TRBJ2-3; d_gene: -; CDR3nt: TGTGCCAGCAGTGAATTAAGAGGCCGGCCAGATACGCAGTATTTT; CDR3aa: CASSELRGRPDTQYF
abundance: -; v_gene: TRBV27; j_gene: TRBJ1-6; d_gene: TRBD1; CDR3nt: TGTGCCAGCAGTTGGGCAGGGGGATATAATTCACCCCTCCACTTT; CDR3aa: CASSWAGGYNSPLHF
abundance: -; v_gene: TRBV25-1; j_gene: TRBJ1-2; d_gene: TRBD1; CDR3nt: TGTGCCAGCAGTGAATCAGGCAGGGGGCGGCCTACTAACTATGGCTACACCTTC; CDR3aa: CASSESGRGRPTNYGYTF
abundance: -; v_gene: TRBV16; j_gene: TRBJ1-2; d_gene: TRBD1; CDR3nt: TGTGCCAGCAGCCCAGGGACAGTCAGAGGAGATGGCTACACCTTC; CDR3aa: CASSPGTVRGDGYTF
abundance: once; v_gene: TRBV6-5; j_gene: TRBJ2-7; d_gene: TRBD2; CDR3nt: TGTGCCAGCAGTTACTCGTTACTAGCGGGGGCCTACGAGCAGTACTTC; CDR3aa: CASSYSLLAGAYEQYF
abundance: -; v_gene: TRBV4-3; j_gene: TRBJ1-2; d_gene: -; CDR3nt: TGCGCCAGCAGCCAAGAGGAGACTTTAAACTATGGCTACACCTTC; CDR3aa: CASSQEETLNYGYTF
abundance: -; v_gene: TRBV11-2; j_gene: TRBJ1-2; d_gene: -; CDR3nt: TGTGCCAGCAGCCAAACAGGTGGAGGGATTAACTATGGCTACACCTTC; CDR3aa: CASSQTGGGINYGYTF
abundance: -; v_gene: TRBV10-3; j_gene: TRBJ2-7; d_gene: TRBD1; CDR3nt: TGTGCCTTAGGGACAGTCGGCTACGAGCAGTACTTC; CDR3aa: CALGTVGYEQYF
abundance: few; v_gene: TRBV19; j_gene: TRBJ1-5; d_gene: TRBD1; CDR3nt: TGTGCCAGTAGTACCCCCGGACAGGGGCGCAATCAGCCCCAGCATTTT; CDR3aa: CASSTPGQGRNQPQHF
abundance: -; v_gene: TRBV5-4; j_gene: TRBJ2-3; d_gene: TRBD2; CDR3nt: TGTGCCAGCAGGAGTGGACTAGCGGGGAGGGCGGATACGCAGTATTTT; CDR3aa: CASRSGLAGRADTQYF
abundance: -; v_gene: TRBV4-3; j_gene: TRBJ1-6; d_gene: -; CDR3nt: TGCGCCAGCAGCCCGATCGCGGGATCACCCCTCCACTTT; CDR3aa: CASSPIAGSPLHF